This TCR beta chain emerged from a study of post-analysis software for immune sequencing data. Unique molecular identifiers were present in the TCR beta cDNA libraries. In TCRdb, the PCR reads were re-called with MiXCR into one record per CDR3 protein. In the table there are around 160,000 distinct CDR3 sequences, about 34% of which are singletons. This CDR3 is 14 amino acids long. From germline, CDR1 is MDHEN and CDR2 SYDVKM. This clonotype turned up a few times. Its antigen is unidentified. Study-wide results and limits: Strong same-batch co-clustering of samples appeared with F measure clustering. Patients with multiple sclerosis recorded significantly lower normalized Chao1 diversity than controls, the study found. Comparison of patients with controls showed roughly five TRBV segments more frequent in patients, TRBV5-6, TRBV5-1 and TRBV20-1 among them.

V gene TRBV28 combines with J gene TRBJ2-7, with D maybe TRBD1 (5 bases). The J call is in doubt because the DNA end fits TRBJ2-5 better. The material was blood, obtained after autologous hematopoietic stem cell transplantation. The TCR was taken from a girl between 5 and 17 years old with multiple sclerosis. The DNA of the CDR3 is TGTGCCAGCAGTTTATGGGACACCCGGGAGACCCAGTACTTC. It encodes CASSLWDTRETQYF.